This entry features one T cell receptor (beta chain) sequence. The antigen is not known. These data belong to a study of T cell responses to AZD1222 COVID-19 vaccine. Study in general: The study pooled second doses at about 4 or about 12 weeks.

This table comes from immunoSEQ multiplex PCR, and its TCRdb copy is limited to in-frame clones, with some not included. The data contain about 140,000 clones, around 89% of them seen just once; the ten biggest clones take up 1.6%. Germline V gene data show CDR1 as MNHEY and CDR2 as SMNVEV (reference sequence). The ends lost 0 bases at V and 0 bases at J; junction bases unmatched: 3. CDR3 length: 16 amino acids. Study results and limitations: Donors were largely white British and mainly female; clonal diversity was possibly underestimated. Regions 160-218 and 743-854 held dominance among vaccine-associated CD4 TCRs, which spanned spike.

The chain carries TRBV27 and TRBJ1-1, with 8 bases identical to TRBD1. The starting material was peripheral blood, obtained on day 0 of AZD1222 vaccination. The TCR originated in an adult in good health. The CDR3 DNA follows: TGTGCCAGCAGTTTATCGACAGGGGACCTGAACACTGAAGCTTTCTTT. Amino acid sequence: CASSLSTGDLNTEAFF.